A single T cell receptor (beta chain) is shown here with its context. Its specificity is unknown. The CDR3 is 15 residues long. Only in-frame clones appear in the TCRdb table, and some are missing; sequencing was by immunoSEQ multiplex PCR. The table includes 93,000 or so clones, 90% detected once. The source of the sample is a study of T cell responses to AZD1222 COVID-19 vaccine. Study findings and constraints: The study found Spike-specific TCR breadth and depth rose after two AZD1222 doses. Dominant CD4 TCR responses targeted spike regions 160-218 and 743-854. The donor group comprised mostly white British people and more females; the analysis possibly underestimated clonal diversity.

The TCR originated in an adult in good health. The rearrangement joins TRBV21-1 to TRBJ1-5. TRBV21-1 is a pseudogene segment. Sequencing was performed on peripheral blood, taken on day 0 of AZD1222 vaccination. CDR3 nucleotides: TGTGCCAGCACCAAAGGCGGGGAGAGCAATCAGCCCCAGCATTTT. Encoded protein: CASTKGGESNQPQHF.